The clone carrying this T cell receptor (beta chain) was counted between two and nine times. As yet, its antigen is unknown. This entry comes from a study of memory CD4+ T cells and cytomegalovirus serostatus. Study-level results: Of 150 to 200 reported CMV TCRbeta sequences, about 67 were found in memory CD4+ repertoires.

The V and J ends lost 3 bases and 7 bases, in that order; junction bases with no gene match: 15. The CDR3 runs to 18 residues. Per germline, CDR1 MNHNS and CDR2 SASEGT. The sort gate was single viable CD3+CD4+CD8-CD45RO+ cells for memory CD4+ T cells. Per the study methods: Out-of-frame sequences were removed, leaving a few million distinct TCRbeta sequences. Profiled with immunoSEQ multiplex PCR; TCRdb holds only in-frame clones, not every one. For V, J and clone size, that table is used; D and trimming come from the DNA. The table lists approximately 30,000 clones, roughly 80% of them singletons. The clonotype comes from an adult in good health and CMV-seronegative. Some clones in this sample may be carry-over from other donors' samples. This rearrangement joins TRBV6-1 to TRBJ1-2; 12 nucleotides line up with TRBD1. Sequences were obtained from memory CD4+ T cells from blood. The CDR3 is CASSEELGQGARSGGYTF. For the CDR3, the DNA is TGTGCCAGCAGTGAGGAGTTGGGACAGGGGGCAAGGAGTGGTGGCTACACCTTC.